The 16 T cell receptor beta chains presented below share a single source sample, sequenced in a study of tumor and adjacent non-tumor tissue in lung cancer. A modified ARM-PCR protocol with three rounds of nested PCR amplified TCRbeta. Each CDR3 protein is one row after TCRdb ran MiXCR on the multiplex PCR reads. This table has about 75,000 distinct CDR3 sequences, roughly 75% appearing once. The template was RNA from unsorted bulk tissue. The normal lung tissue was taken more than 3 cm from the tumor edge. The specimen was distant non-tumor lung tissue. The receptors stem from a woman aged 45 to 65 with non-small cell lung cancer.

Notes on this clonotype: The junction differs from germline at one of its ends, possibly a read error. The CDR3 is CASSQEYISGRVSGFF. In DNA, the CDR3 is TGCGCCAGTAGCCAAGAATATATTAGCGGGAGGGTTAGCGGGTTCTTC. This chain links TRBV4-3 with TRBJ2-1; 11 positions agree with TRBD2. This CDR3 has 16 residues. Germline CDR1 LGHNA, CDR2 YSLEER.

This clonotype was seen ten or more times. V gene TRBV10-3 combines with J gene TRBJ2-2; D unclear. CDR1 is ENHRY, CDR2 SYGVKD, per germline. Trimming pared 5 bases from V and 1 base from J, leaving 8 bases between. The CDR3 has 14 amino acids. The CDR3 sequence is CAISFDKNTGELFF. In DNA, the CDR3 is TGTGCCATCAGTTTTGACAAGAACACCGGGGAGCTGTTTTTT.

As to this clonotype: The junction departs from germline at one end; a sequencing error may be responsible. The genes are TRBV7-8 and TRBJ1-1; TRBD1 might be the D (5 bases). The CDR3 covers 15 residues. The germline V gene has CDR1 SGHVS and CDR2 FQNEAQ. The CDR3 region is CTSSPRGGWNTEAFF. Written as DNA, the CDR3 is TGTACCAGCAGCCCGCGGGGGGGATGGAACACTGAAGCCTTCTTT.

About this clonotype itself: An end of the junction differs from the germline gene, which may be a read error. This chain links TRBV12-3 or TRBV12-4 with TRBJ2-2; a weak D match, TRBD2 (6 bases). CDR3 length: 12 amino acids. The CDR3 sequence: CASSFLPRELFF. The CDR3, as DNA: TGTGCCAGCAGTTTTCTCCCCCGGGAGCTGTTTTTC.

The J gene is TRBJ2-2, the V gene TRBV10-3; a possible D gene is TRBD1 (5 bases). V dropped 6 bases and J dropped 7 bases, with 15 bases sitting between them. The germline V gene has CDR1 ENHRY and CDR2 SYGVKD. The CDR3 consists of 14 residues. The CDR3 is CAIREPMTDGELFF. CDR3 DNA sequence: TGTGCCATCAGAGAGCCGATGACAGACGGGGAGCTGTTTTTT.

As to this clonotype: The CDR3 carries no conserved terminal phenylalanine or tryptophan, so it likely arises from a read error. This chain uses TRBV12-3 or TRBV12-4 with TRBJ2-1, with D possibly called TRBD1 or TRBD2 (5 bases each). V lost 10 bases to trimming and J lost 5 bases, with 21 bases between them. The CDR3 sequence is 15 residues long. The CDR3, as DNA: TGTGCCAACAGCTCAACCGGGACGCCAGACAATGAGCAGTTCCCC. This encodes CANSSTGTPDNEQFP.

On this clonotype itself: One junction end does not reproduce the germline sequence, and a read error may be involved. The chain joins TRBV6-2 or TRBV6-3 to TRBJ2-7, with D possibly being TRBD1 (6 bases). The CDR3 loop spans 14 amino acids. Germline V gene data show CDR1 as MNHEY and CDR2 as SVGEGT. CDR3 coding DNA: TGTGCCAGCAGTGACAGGTCACTCTTCTACGGGCAGTACTTC. Its protein product is CASSDRSLFYGQYF.

V usage is TRBV11-2 and J usage is TRBJ1-5; D is unresolved. The germline V gene encodes CDR1 SGHAT and CDR2 FQNNGV. The CDR3 sequence is 15 residues long. Trimming left V 10 bases short and J 2 bases short, with 18 bases between. The CDR3 bases are TGTGCCACCGGCATAGCGGGCCGAGGCAATCAGCCCCAGCATTTT. Protein product: CATGIAGRGNQPQHF. Complete variable domain (other parts from reference TRBV11-2 and TRBJ1-5): EAGVAQSPRYKIIEKRQSVAFWCNPISGHATLYWYQQILGQGPKLLIQFQNNGVVDDSQLPKDRFSAERLKGVDSTLKIQPAKLEDSAVYLCATGIAGRGNQPQHFGDGTRLSIL.

This clonotype has only a few counts. This may arise from a read error, as a much more abundant clone is one base away. The chain joins TRBV20-1 to TRBJ2-7; the D gene is possibly TRBD2 (6 bases). Germline-derived CDR1 and CDR2 are DFQATT and SNEGSKA (reference sequence). Trimming shortened V by 6 bases and J by 0 bases, and 15 bases separated the two germline ends. This CDR3 contains 14 residues. Here the CDR3 DNA reads TGCAGTGCGGTCGGGACTCCGCCCTCCTACGAGCAGTACTTC. Translation gives CSAVGTPPSYEQYF.

Regarding this clonotype: A much larger clone differs by one base, so this may be a read error. The rearrangement uses TRBV6-2 or TRBV6-3 and TRBJ1-5, with no clear D. The CDR3 totals 14 residues. Germline-derived CDR1 and CDR2 are MNHEY and SVGEGT. With 0 bases removed from V and 5 bases from J, the gap between germline ends came to 8 bases. CDR3 bases: TGTGCCAGCAGTTACTCGATTATGGATCAGCCCCAGCATTTT. Residues: CASSYSIMDQPQHF.

The rearrangement links TRBV10-3 to TRBJ1-2; a weak D match, TRBD1 (6 bases). This CDR3 spans 13 amino acids. Germline V gives CDR1 ENHRY, CDR2 SYGVKD. With 10 bases removed from V and 5 bases from J, the gap between germline ends came to 17 bases. The CDR3 here is CATCEGQGYGYTF. As DNA, the CDR3 is TGTGCCACCTGTGAAGGTCAGGGGTATGGCTACACCTTC.

This clonotype was detected only a few times. The CDR3 does not close with the conserved phenylalanine or tryptophan, likely indicating a read error. The genes are TRBV11-2 and TRBJ2-2; 9 nucleotides line up with TRBD2. The CDR3 is made up of 17 amino acids. V gave up 8 bases and J gave up 1 base; unmatched junction bases: 11. Germline lookup yields CDR1 SGHAT and CDR2 FQNNGV. CDR3 sequence: CASGPFLSGRNTGELFL. In DNA form, the CDR3 reads TGTGCCAGCGGCCCGTTCCTTAGCGGGAGGAACACCGGGGAGCTGTTTCTT.

The V and J genes are TRBV28 and TRBJ1-4; D perhaps matches TRBD1 (6 bases). Trimming took off 5 bases at V and 1 base at J, with 29 bases between the two ends. Germline V gene data show CDR1 as MDHEN and CDR2 as SYDVKM. The CDR3 consists of 21 residues. The CDR3 loop reads CASSTRYNRVVDWVTNEKLFF. CDR3 nucleotides: TGTGCCAGCAGTACTCGATACAACAGGGTGGTTGATTGGGTAACTAATGAAAAACTGTTTTTT.

Regarding this clonotype: In this CDR3 the conserved last residue, phenylalanine or tryptophan, is missing, so a read error is likely. V is TRBV14 and J is TRBJ1-1; 7 nucleotides line up with TRBD1. Germline CDR1 is SGHDN and CDR2 is FVKESK. This CDR3 has 15 residues. CDR3 protein: CTSSRLSDRRNRAFL. The CDR3 region has the DNA TGTACCAGCAGCCGACTTTCGGACAGGCGGAATCGAGCTTTCCTT.

This clonotype turned up a few times. Since the CDR3 does not end with the conserved phenylalanine or tryptophan, this likely comes from a read error. This chain uses TRBV12-3 or TRBV12-4 with TRBJ2-7; TRBD2 aligns across 8 bases. The CDR3 covers 15 residues. J was trimmed by 3 bases and V by 6 bases; bases with no gene match: 10. The CDR3 loop is CASSPWRTSLYEQYL. The CDR3 DNA follows: TGTGCCAGCAGCCCTTGGCGGACTAGCCTCTACGAGCAGTACCTC.

This clonotype came up many times. The chain combines TRBV20-1 with TRBJ2-2; weak D call: TRBD2 (7 bases). V lost 7 bases and J lost 6, with 21 bases in between. Germline V gene data show CDR1 as DFQATT and CDR2 as SNEGSKA (reference sequence). The CDR3 contains 15 residues. The CDR3 region is CSVQGPGGLAGELFF. Written as DNA, the CDR3 is TGCAGTGTACAGGGACCGGGAGGTTTAGCCGGGGAGCTGTTTTTT.